Sequencing of this T cell receptor beta chain was carried out in a study of CD8 T cells in Susac syndrome. An amount of RNA that ranged from roughly 0.5 to 1 ug was reverse transcribed with random hexamers. TCRdb itself ran the immunoSEQ multiplex PCR reads through MiXCR, one entry per CDR3 protein. The sample shows 250,000 or so distinct CDR3 sequences, 93% of them seen only once. V gave up 8 bases and J gave up 6 bases, with 18 bases separating them. Germline V gives CDR1 GTSNPN, CDR2 SVGIG (reference sequence). The length of the CDR3 is 13 residues. Sequencing used CD4+ T cells from PBMCs. V is TRBV30 and J is TRBJ2-3; unclear D gene. The sequence came from a human donor with multiple sclerosis. The CDR3 loop is CATSSRMGDTQYF. The CDR3 DNA follows: TGTGCCACCTCATCTAGGATGGGGGATACGCAGTATTTT.